This T cell receptor (beta chain) was captured in a study of cytomegalovirus exposure and HLA in healthy donors. Use of 60 Vbeta and 13 Jbeta primers characterized the PCR. Measured with immunoSEQ multiplex PCR; TCRdb has only the in-frame clones, and not every one. The data contain about 140,000 clones, approximately 88% of them singletons. The sample was PBMCs. The clonotype was recovered from a middle-aged woman in good health and CMV-seronegative.

The CDR3 region is CASSPRPTDTQYF. Written as DNA, the CDR3 is TGTGCCAGCAGCCCGAGGCCCACAGATACGCAGTATTTT. V usage is TRBV7-8 and J usage is TRBJ2-3; no firm D call. With 5 bases removed from V and 2 bases from J, the gap between germline ends came to 8 bases. This CDR3 has 13 amino acids. Germline V CDR1 and CDR2: SGHVS, FQNEAQ.